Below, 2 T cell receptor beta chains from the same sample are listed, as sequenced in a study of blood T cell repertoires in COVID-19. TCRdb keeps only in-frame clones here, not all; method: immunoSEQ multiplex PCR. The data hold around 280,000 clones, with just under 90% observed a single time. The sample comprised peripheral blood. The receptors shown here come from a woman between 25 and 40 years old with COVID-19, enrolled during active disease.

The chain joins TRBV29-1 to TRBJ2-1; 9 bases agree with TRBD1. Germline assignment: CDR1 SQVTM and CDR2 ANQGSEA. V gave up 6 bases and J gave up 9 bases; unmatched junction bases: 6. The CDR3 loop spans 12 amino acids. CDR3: CSVTGTGSEQFF. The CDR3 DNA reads TGCAGCGTAACCGGGACAGGGAGTGAGCAGTTCTTC.

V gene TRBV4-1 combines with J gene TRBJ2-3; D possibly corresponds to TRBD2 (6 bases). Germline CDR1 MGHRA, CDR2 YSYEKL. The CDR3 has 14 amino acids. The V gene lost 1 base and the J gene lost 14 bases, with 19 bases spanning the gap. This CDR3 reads CASSQAFSRDSVYF. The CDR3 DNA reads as TGCGCCAGCAGCCAAGCCTTTTCAAGGGACTCGGTGTATTTT.